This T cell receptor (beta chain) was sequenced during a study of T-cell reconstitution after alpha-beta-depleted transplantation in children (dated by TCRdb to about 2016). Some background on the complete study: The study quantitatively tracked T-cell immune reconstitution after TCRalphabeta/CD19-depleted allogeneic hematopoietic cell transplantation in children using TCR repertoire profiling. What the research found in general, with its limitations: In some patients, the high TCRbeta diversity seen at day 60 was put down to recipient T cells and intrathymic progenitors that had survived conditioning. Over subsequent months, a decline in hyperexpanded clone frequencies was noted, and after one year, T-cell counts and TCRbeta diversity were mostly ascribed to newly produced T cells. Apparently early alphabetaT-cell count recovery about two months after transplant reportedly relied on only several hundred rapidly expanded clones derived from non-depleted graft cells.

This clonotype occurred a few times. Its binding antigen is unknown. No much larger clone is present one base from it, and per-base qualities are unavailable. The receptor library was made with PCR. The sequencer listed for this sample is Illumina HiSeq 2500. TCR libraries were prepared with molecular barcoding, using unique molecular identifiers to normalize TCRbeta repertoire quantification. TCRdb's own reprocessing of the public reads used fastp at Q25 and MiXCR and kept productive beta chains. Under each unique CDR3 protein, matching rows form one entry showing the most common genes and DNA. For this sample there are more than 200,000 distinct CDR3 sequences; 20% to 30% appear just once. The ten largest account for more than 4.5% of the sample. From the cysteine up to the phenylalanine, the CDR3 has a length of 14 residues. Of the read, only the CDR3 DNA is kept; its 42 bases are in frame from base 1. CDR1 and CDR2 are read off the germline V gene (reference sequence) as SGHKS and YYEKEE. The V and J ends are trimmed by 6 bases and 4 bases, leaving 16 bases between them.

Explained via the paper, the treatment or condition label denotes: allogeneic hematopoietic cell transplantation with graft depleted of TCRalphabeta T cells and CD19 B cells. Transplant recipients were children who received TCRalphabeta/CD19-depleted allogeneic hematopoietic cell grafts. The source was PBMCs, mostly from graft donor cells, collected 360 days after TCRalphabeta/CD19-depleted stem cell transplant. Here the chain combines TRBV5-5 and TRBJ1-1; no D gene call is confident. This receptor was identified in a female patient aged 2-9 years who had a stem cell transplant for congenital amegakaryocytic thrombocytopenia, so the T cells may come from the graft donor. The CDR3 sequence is CASNRGNEGTEAFF. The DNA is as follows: TGTGCCAGCAACAGAGGGAATGAAGGCACTGAAGCTTTCTTT.